These T cell receptor beta chains were read from a single sample in a study of OX40 agonist ivuxolimab in advanced cancers. Generated by immunoSEQ multiplex PCR, the TCRdb table keeps only in-frame clones and is missing some. This table holds some 70,000 clones, roughly nine tenths found once. The sample was CD4+ or CD8+ T cells sorted from blood, taken in a trial of the OX40 agonist ivuxolimab. The receptors come from an adult with an advanced solid tumor such as melanoma, head and neck, liver or kidney cancer. The CDR3 runs from the conserved cysteine through the conserved F or W. D genes are given only for firm matches. Clone size appears in some rows only: once, few, many, or a class for an expanded clone.

- - TRBJ1-4 TRBV28 TGTGCCAGCAGTTCCCCCAGGGGTGCAACTAATGAAAAACTGTTTTTT CASSSPRGATNEKLFF
- TRBD2 TRBJ2-1 TRBV27 TGTGCCAGCGGGGTCTCAAGCGGGGGGACGCCTCGGGAGCAGTTCTTC CASGVSSGGTPREQFF
- TRBD1 TRBJ2-7 TRBV19 TGTGCCAGTAGTCCGGGGACAGGGTCGTGGGTCGAGCAGTACTTC CASSPGTGSWVEQYF
- - TRBJ2-5 TRBV4-3 TGCGCCAGCAGCCAAGATCGTGGGGGACCGGAGACCCAGTACTTC CASSQDRGGPETQYF
few - TRBJ2-5 TRBV11-3 TGTGCCAGCAGCACCTCAGGGGTCCCGGGGGAGACCCAGTACTTC CASSTSGVPGETQYF
- - TRBJ2-6 TRBV5-1 TGCGCCAGCCAAGACAGCTCTGGGGCCAACGTCCTGACTTTC CASQDSSGANVLTF
- - TRBJ2-1 TRBV19 TGTGCCAGTAGTATAGAAATCATGGGCGTCTACAATGAGCAGTTCTTC CASSIEIMGVYNEQFF
- TRBD1 TRBJ1-6 TRBV2 TGTGCCAGCAGTCTCGGACAGGCAAATTCACCCCTCCACTTT CASSLGQANSPLHF
- - TRBJ1-4 TRBV6-6 TGTGCCAGCATTGACCGGGCCCAGCGAACTAATGAAAAACTGTTTTTT CASIDRAQRTNEKLFF
- - TRBJ1-1 TRBV5-4 TGTGCCAGCAGAAGTTGGGGGCCCGGTGAAGCTTTCTTT CASRSWGPGEAFF
- TRBD1 TRBJ1-2 TRBV6-5 TGTGCCAGCAGACGACAGGGGGCGGACTATGGCTACACCTTC CASRRQGADYGYTF
- TRBD1 TRBJ1-5 TRBV6-1 TGTGCCAGTTGTAACAGGGGAGGCCAGCCCCAGCATTTT CASCNRGGQPQHF
- - TRBJ2-7 TRBV18 TGTGCCAGCTCATACCAGGGTTTGGGCGAGCAGTACTTC CASSYQGLGEQYF
- TRBD2 TRBJ2-3 TRBV7-3 TGTGCCAGCAGCACTAAAGCGGGAGAGGCAGATACGCAGTATTTT CASSTKAGEADTQYF
once - TRBJ2-3 TRBV19 TGTGCCAGTACCGGACTCGGGGGCAGCACAGATACGCAGTATTTT CASTGLGGSTDTQYF
- - TRBJ1-1 TRBV5-6 TGTGCCAGCAGCTTGATAGGGGGGCCTGAAGCTTTCTTT CASSLIGGPEAFF
once TRBD2 TRBJ2-3 TRBV15 TGTGCCACCAGCAGCGGAGTTACTAGCGGAGGCACAGATACGCAGTATTTT CATSSGVTSGGTDTQYF
- - TRBJ1-1 TRBV9 TGTGCCAGCAGCGTCGGAGACAGATACAAAAATGAAGCTTTCTTT CASSVGDRYKNEAFF
- - TRBJ2-7 TRBV20-1 TGCAGTGCCGGAACCCCGGGGGAGCAGTACTTC CSAGTPGEQYF
medium-sized - TRBJ1-1 TRBV9 TGTGCCAGCAGCCGCAGTCAAGGGGACACTGAAGCTTTCTTT CASSRSQGDTEAFF
- - TRBJ2-7 TRBV7-2 TGTGCCAGCAGCAGAGGGGGTGAAATAAGCTCCTACGAGCAGTACTTC CASSRGGEISSYEQYF
- TRBD1 TRBJ2-2 TRBV27 TGTGCCAGCAGCCCGATTACAGGGGTACCCGGGGAGCTGTTTTTT CASSPITGVPGELFF
- - TRBJ2-4 TRBV2 TGTGCCAGCAATCTACAGGTTACCTCCAAAAACATTCAGTACTTC CASNLQVTSKNIQYF
- - TRBJ1-6 TRBV5-6 TGTGCCAGCAGCTTGGTGGGGGAGGAGAACCTCCACTTT CASSLVGEENLHF
- - TRBJ1-2 TRBV4-1 TGCGCCAGCAGCCAAGATGGGACACTTGCCCTTTCTAACTATGGCTACACCTTC CASSQDGTLALSNYGYTF
- TRBD1 TRBJ1-6 TRBV19 TGTGCCAGTAGGATCCTCGGACAGGGAGGTTCACCCCTCCACTTT CASRILGQGGSPLHF
- - TRBJ2-7 TRBV2 TGTGCCAGCAGTGAAGCGTTGGGGGCGAAAATCTACGAGCAGTACTTC CASSEALGAKIYEQYF
few TRBD1 TRBJ2-7 TRBV15 TGTGCCACCAGCAGAGATTTGGGACAGGCACACTACGAGCAGTACTTC CATSRDLGQAHYEQYF
- TRBD1 TRBJ2-3 TRBV28 TGTGCCAGCAGTTTCAGGGGGCGGGCAGATACGCAGTATTTT CASSFRGRADTQYF
once - TRBJ1-1 TRBV19 TGTGCCAGTAGTACCAGGGATGGTACCACTGAAGCTTTCTTT CASSTRDGTTEAFF
- TRBD2 TRBJ2-3 TRBV27 TGTGCCAGCAAGGGACTAGCCCTCACAGATACGCAGTATTTT CASKGLALTDTQYF
- - TRBJ2-1 TRBV6-4 TGTGCCAGCAGCGCGGACAGGAGGGACAATGAGCAGTTCTTC CASSADRRDNEQFF
- TRBD1 TRBJ2-3 TRBV10-3 TGTGCCGCCGGACAGGGGACAACAGATACGCAGTATTTT CAAGQGTTDTQYF
- - TRBJ1-1 TRBV19 TGTGCCAGTAGTGGACCCGGTCGGAGATCCGCTGAAGCTTTCTTT CASSGPGRRSAEAFF
- - TRBJ1-2 TRBV6-5 TGTGCCAGCACGCCGGGGGAAGGAGGCTACACCTTC CASTPGEGGYTF
once TRBD1 TRBJ1-3 TRBV5-6 TGTGCCAGCAGCTTGGACCCACAGGGGTCTGGAAACACCATATATTTT CASSLDPQGSGNTIYF
- - TRBJ2-4 TRBV5-4 TGTGCCAGCAGCTCTTCACTCGCCCGGGCGGGTGGCATTCAGTACTTC CASSSSLARAGGIQYF
- - TRBJ1-4 TRBV5-4 TGTGCCAGCCGACCGGAGGGTAGAGAAAAACTGTTTTTT CASRPEGREKLFF
- - TRBJ1-4 TRBV5-1 TGCGCCAGCAGCTTCGGCCCTGCAACTAATGAAAAACTGTTTTTT CASSFGPATNEKLFF
- - TRBJ2-7 TRBV7-2 TGTGCCAGCAGCCCCCAGAACACCCTCTACGAGCAGTACTTC CASSPQNTLYEQYF
- - TRBJ2-7 TRBV7-8 TGTGCCAGCAGCTTAGGAACAGGGATCAACGAGCAGTACTTC CASSLGTGINEQYF
- - TRBJ2-7 TRBV28 TGTGCCAGCAGTTTTCTAGCAGCGGTCTCCTACGAGCAGTACTTC CASSFLAAVSYEQYF
- - TRBJ2-5 TRBV30 TGTGCCTGGAGTCTCCGGGACCAGGCGCCCCAGTACTTC CAWSLRDQAPQYF
- TRBD2 TRBJ2-2 TRBV6-6 TGTGCCAGCAGTAGGGAGGGCGGGGAGCTGTTTTTT CASSREGGELFF
- - TRBJ1-6 TRBV4-2 TGTGCCAGCAGCCAAGAACCCAGGGGTACAGCTGCGTCACCCCTCCACTTT CASSQEPRGTAASPLHF
- TRBD2 TRBJ2-5 TRBV5-4 TGTGCCAGCAGCTTAGGGACTAGCGGAGGGGGAGAGACCCAGTACTTC CASSLGTSGGGETQYF
- - TRBJ2-2 TRBV7-9 TGTGCCAGCAGCTTAAGAGGGGACACCGGGGAGCTGTTTTTT CASSLRGDTGELFF
- - TRBJ1-1 TRBV5-8 TGTGCCAGCAGCTGGTCGGGGAACACTGAAGCTTTCTTT CASSWSGNTEAFF